This T cell receptor beta chain was captured by sequencing in a study of blood T cell repertoires in COVID-19. V was clipped by 7 bases and J by 0 bases; unmatched bases: 7. Germline V CDR1 and CDR2: LNHDA, SQIVND (reference sequence). The CDR3 covers 15 residues. Clones were sequenced by immunoSEQ multiplex PCR, and TCRdb holds only the in-frame ones, with some missing. The sample shows 150,000 to 200,000 clones, approximately 88% of them seen only once. The cohort comprised adults aged 18 to 89 years residing in some 24 US areas. Resolution of symptoms, clearance, or two negative PCRs was present in recovered Cohort 3 donors.

The gene calls are TRBV19 and TRBJ1-1; 8 bases map to TRBD1. Sample: PBMCs or T cells enriched from blood (not recorded which). This sequence originates from a woman aged 60-75 years who had recovered from COVID-19. In DNA, the CDR3 is TGTGCCAGTAAAGTACAGGGGGGGATGAACACTGAAGCTTTCTTT. This translates into CASKVQGGMNTEAFF.